The source of this TCR beta chain is a study of shared clonotypes between healthy human individuals. CDR3 size: 15 residues. The V gene lost 3 bases and the J gene lost 5 bases, with 16 bases spanning the gap. The germline V gene encodes CDR1 SGDLS and CDR2 YYNGEE. Source study methods: Junction-only immunoSEQ sequences carried no quality scores, so filtering differed. TCRdb keeps only in-frame clones here, not all; method: immunoSEQ multiplex PCR. That table is the source of V, J and clone size, and D and trimming were worked out from the DNA. The sample contains about 2.2 million clones, roughly 91% of which appear only once. Naive CD8 cells, CD45RO-negative and positively selected for CCR7, excluded terminally differentiated effector memory CD45RA+ cells.

The chain recombines TRBV9 with TRBJ2-3; D may match TRBD1 or TRBD2 (5 bases each). This clonotype originated in a man aged 18 to 35 in good health. Some clones in this sample may be carry-over from other donors' samples. Source material: naive CD8+ T cells from PBMCs. The CDR3: CASSATGTGIDTQYF. The CDR3 DNA reads as TGTGCCAGCAGCGCCACCGGGACGGGCATAGATACGCAGTATTTT.